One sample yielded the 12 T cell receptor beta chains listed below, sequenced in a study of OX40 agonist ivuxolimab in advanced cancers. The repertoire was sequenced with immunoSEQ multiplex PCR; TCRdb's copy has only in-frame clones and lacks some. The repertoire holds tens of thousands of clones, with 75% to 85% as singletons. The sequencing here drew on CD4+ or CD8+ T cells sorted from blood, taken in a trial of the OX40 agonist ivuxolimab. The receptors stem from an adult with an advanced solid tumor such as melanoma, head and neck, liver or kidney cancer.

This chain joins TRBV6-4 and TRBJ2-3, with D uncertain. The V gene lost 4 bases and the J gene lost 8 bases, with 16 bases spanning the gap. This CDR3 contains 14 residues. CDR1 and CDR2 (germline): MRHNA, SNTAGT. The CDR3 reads CASSVDPASPTQYF. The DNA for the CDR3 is TGTGCCAGCAGTGTCGACCCAGCGTCACCTACGCAGTATTTT.

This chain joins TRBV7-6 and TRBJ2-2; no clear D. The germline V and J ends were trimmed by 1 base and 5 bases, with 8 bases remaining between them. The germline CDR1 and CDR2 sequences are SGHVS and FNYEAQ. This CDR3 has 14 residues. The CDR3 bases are TGTGCCAGCAGCTTAGTCCTGGGAACCGGGGAGCTGTTTTTT. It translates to CASSLVLGTGELFF.

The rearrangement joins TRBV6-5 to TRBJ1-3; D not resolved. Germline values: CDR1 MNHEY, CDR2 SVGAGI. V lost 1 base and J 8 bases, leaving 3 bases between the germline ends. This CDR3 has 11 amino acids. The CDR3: CASSYLDTIYF. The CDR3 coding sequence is TGTGCCAGCAGTTACTTGGACACCATATATTTT.

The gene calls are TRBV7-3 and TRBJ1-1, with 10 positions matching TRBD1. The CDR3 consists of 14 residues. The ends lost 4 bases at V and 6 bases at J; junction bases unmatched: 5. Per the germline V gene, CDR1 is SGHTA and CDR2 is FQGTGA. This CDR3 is CASSYSTGGSEAFF. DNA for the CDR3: TGTGCCAGCAGCTACTCGACAGGGGGCTCTGAAGCTTTCTTT.

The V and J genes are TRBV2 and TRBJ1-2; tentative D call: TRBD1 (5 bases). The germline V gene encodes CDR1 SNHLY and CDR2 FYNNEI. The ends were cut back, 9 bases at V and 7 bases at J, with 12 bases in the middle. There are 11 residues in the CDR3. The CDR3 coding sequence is TGTGCCAGACGGGGGGGTAGTGGCTACACCTTC. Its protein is CARRGGSGYTF. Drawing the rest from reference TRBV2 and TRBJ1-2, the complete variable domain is EPEVTQTPSHQVTQMGQEVILRCVPISNHLYFYWYRQILGQKVEFLVSFYNNEISEKSEIFDDQFSVERPDGSNFTLKIRSTKLEDSAMYFCARRGGSGYTFGSGTRLTVV.

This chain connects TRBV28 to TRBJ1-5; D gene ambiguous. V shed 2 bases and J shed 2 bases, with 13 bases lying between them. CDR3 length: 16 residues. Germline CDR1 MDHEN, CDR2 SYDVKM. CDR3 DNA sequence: TGTGCCAGCAGTTTACAGCGTAATCGGGGCAATCAGCCCCAGCATTTT. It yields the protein CASSLQRNRGNQPQHF.

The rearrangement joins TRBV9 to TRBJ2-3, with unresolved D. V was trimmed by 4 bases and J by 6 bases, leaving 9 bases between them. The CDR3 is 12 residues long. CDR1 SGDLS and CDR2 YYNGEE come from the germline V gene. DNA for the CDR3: TGTGCCAGCAGCCGAGACTGGGATACGCAGTATTTT. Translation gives CASSRDWDTQYF.

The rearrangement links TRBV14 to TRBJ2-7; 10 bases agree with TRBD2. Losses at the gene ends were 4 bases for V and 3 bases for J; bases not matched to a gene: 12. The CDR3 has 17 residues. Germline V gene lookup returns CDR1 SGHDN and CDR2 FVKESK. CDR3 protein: CASSLKTGTSVVYEQYF. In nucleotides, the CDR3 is TGTGCCAGCAGCCTAAAAACAGGGACTAGCGTGGTCTACGAGCAGTACTTC.

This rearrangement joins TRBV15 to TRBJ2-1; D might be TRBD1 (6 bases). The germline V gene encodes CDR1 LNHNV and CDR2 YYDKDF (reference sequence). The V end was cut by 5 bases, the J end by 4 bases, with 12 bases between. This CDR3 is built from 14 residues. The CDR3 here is CATSHRALYNEQFF. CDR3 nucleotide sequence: TGTGCCACCAGCCACAGGGCTTTGTACAATGAGCAGTTCTTC.

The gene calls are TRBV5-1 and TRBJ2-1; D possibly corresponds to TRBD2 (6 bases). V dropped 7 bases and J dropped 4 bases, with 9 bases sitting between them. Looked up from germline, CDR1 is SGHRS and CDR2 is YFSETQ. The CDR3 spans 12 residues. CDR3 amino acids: CASSAGYNEQFF. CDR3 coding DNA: TGCGCCAGCTCCGCGGGGTACAATGAGCAGTTCTTC.

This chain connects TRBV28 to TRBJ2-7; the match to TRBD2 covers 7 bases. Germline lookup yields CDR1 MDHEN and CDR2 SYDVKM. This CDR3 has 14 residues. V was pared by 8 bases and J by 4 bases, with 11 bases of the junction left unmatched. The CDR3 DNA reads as TGTGCCAGCCTCGGACTAGTCCACTTATACGAGCAGTACTTC. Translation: CASLGLVHLYEQYF.

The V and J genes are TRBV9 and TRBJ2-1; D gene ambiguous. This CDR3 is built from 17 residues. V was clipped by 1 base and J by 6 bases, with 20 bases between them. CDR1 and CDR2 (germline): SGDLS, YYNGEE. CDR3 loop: CASSVNARRRFSNEQFF. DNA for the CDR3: TGTGCCAGCAGCGTAAATGCGAGACGGAGATTCTCCAATGAGCAGTTCTTC.